This T cell receptor beta chain was recovered during a study of cytomegalovirus exposure and HLA in healthy donors. Background on the study: Tens of millions of unique TCRs from HLA-typed donors made up an early data release. Findings of the study overall: Later on, an analysis found that several of the most significant clusters appeared to be linked to common viral pathogens, which included parvovirus B19.

The junction had 9 bases not matched to a gene; V was cut back by 5 bases and J by 9 bases. The CDR3 covers 14 residues. Germline V gene sequence: CDR1 MNHGY, CDR2 SVAAGI. As for this clone: The antigen is undetermined.

13 Jbeta primers and 60 Vbeta primers were used for the PCR. Authors' processing steps: Unique TCR beta chains numbered approximately 80 million in a later analysis, with roughly 10 million shared. Using immunoSEQ multiplex PCR, the repertoire was profiled, and TCRdb retains in-frame clones only, with some absent. V and J calls and clone size are as listed in that table; D and trimming were resolved from the DNA. With tens of thousands of clones in the sample, the ten largest clones hold roughly 5.4%. The sequence was obtained from a man aged 30-40 years in good health and CMV-seropositive. This chain uses TRBV6-9 with TRBJ2-1; 8 bases are a match to TRBD2. The material sequenced was PBMCs. CDR3 in amino acids: CASSPQGLEAEQFF. CDR3 DNA: TGTGCCAGCAGTCCCCAGGGACTAGAAGCTGAGCAGTTCTTC.